Below are 5 T cell receptor beta chains sequenced from a single sample in a study of T cell clonotyping in hematopoietic cell transplantation. Assay: immunoSEQ multiplex PCR; the TCRdb copy retains only in-frame clones and omits some. The sample consists of just under 3,000 clones, almost 85% of them appearing once. The source material was peripheral blood mononuclear cells, sampled 30 days after allogeneic stem cell transplant. These receptors came from a male patient between 55 and 70 years old who had an allogeneic stem cell transplant, so T cells may come from the graft donor. Some clones in this sample may be carry-over from other donors' samples.

V gene TRBV27 combines with J gene TRBJ2-7; D uncertain. Germline assignment: CDR1 MNHEY and CDR2 SMNVEV (reference sequence). V gave up 2 bases and J gave up 6 bases, with 11 bases separating them. This CDR3 is built from 13 residues. The DNA of the CDR3 is TGTGCCAGCAGTTTAGGGTTGGAGCTCGAGCAGTACTTC. This encodes CASSLGLELEQYF.

CDR3 in DNA: TGTGCCAGCAGCCCGGTCGGACAGGGGGGATTGGAGCAGTACTTC. Protein: CASSPVGQGGLEQYF. This rearrangement joins TRBV28 to TRBJ2-7; 10 bases agree with TRBD1. V dropped 6 bases and J dropped 7; count of bases not matched to a gene: 12. This CDR3 contains 15 residues. Germline lookup yields CDR1 MDHEN and CDR2 SYDVKM.

The CDR3 DNA is TGTGCCAGCAGTAGGGACAGGGACACTGAAGCTTTCTTT. This gives the protein CASSRDRDTEAFF. The chain recombines TRBV6-4 with TRBJ1-1; 9 nucleotides align to TRBD1. The germline V gene encodes CDR1 MRHNA and CDR2 SNTAGT. The CDR3 loop spans 13 amino acids. Trimming took 5 bases from V and 3 from J; bases not matched to a gene: 1.

The gene calls are TRBV19 and TRBJ1-5; possible D gene TRBD1, 6 bases. Germline assignment: CDR1 LNHDA and CDR2 SQIVND (reference sequence). The CDR3 is 17 residues long. V lost 0 bases and J 1 base, leaving 13 bases between the germline ends. The CDR3: CASSIEWGAGSNQPQHF. Written as DNA, the CDR3 is TGTGCCAGTAGTATAGAATGGGGGGCCGGGAGCAATCAGCCCCAGCATTTT.

This chain uses TRBV2 with TRBJ1-4; a weak D match, TRBD1 (5 bases). The CDR3 is made up of 13 amino acids. CDR1 and CDR2 from the germline V gene are SNHLY and FYNNEI. V shed 3 bases and J shed 6 bases, with 8 bases lying between them. CDR3 protein: CASSEGGYEKLFF. CDR3 DNA sequence: TGTGCCAGCAGTGAGGGGGGGTATGAAAAACTGTTTTTT.